This T cell receptor (beta chain) was sequenced in a study of control samples from healthy donors and cancer patients. Clones were sequenced by immunoSEQ multiplex PCR, and TCRdb holds only the in-frame ones, with some missing. The table shows some 94,000 clones, with roughly 86% occurring only once. Germline values: CDR1 LGHNT, CDR2 FRNRAP. The CDR3 has 13 residues. V shed 5 bases and J shed 4 bases, with 9 bases lying between them. This TCR derives from a woman between 45 and 60 years old in good health. The chain recombines TRBV12-5 with TRBJ1-5, with D tentatively TRBD1 (5 bases). Sequenced sample: blood. The CDR3, as DNA: TGTGCTAGTGGTGAGGGGCTTAATCAGCCCCAGCATTTT. Its translation is CASGEGLNQPQHF.